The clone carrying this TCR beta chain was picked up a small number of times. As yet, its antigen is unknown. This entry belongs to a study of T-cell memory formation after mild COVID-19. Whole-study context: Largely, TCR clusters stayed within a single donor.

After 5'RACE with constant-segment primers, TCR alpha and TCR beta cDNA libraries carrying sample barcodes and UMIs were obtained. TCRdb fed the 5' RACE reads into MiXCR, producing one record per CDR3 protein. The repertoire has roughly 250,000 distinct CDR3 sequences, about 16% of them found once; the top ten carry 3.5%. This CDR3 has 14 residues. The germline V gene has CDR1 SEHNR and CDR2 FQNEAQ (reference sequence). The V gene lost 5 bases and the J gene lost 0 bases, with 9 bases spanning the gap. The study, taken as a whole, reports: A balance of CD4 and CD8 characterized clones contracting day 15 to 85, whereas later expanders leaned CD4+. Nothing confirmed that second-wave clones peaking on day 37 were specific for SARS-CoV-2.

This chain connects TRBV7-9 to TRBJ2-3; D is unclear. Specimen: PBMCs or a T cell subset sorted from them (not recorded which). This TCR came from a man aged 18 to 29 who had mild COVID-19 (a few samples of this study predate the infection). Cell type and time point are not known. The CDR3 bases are TGTGCCAGCAGCGTACCATCTAGCACAGATACGCAGTATTTT. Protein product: CASSVPSSTDTQYF.